This T cell receptor beta chain was obtained from a study of blood T cells in healthy people across ages. The junction had 7 bases not matched to a gene; V was cut back by 6 bases and J by 7 bases. CDR3 size: 14 residues. Germline CDR1 is MNHEY and CDR2 is SVGEGT. This clonotype has a handful of counts. As yet, its antigen is unknown. Study-level results: Across the age range, TCR beta diversity per million T cells fell in a roughly linear way.

Then a second PCR, running roughly 7 to 11 cycles, was carried out with a sample-barcoded 5' primer and a J-beta primer mix. A template-switch adaptor containing 12 random nucleotides labeled each cDNA molecule. From each sample, at least 2.5 million paired-end reads containing CDR3 were obtained. TCRdb fed the 5' RACE reads into MiXCR, producing one record per CDR3 protein. The sample lists about 670,000 distinct CDR3 sequences; approximately 40% were seen once. The rearrangement joins TRBV6-2 or TRBV6-3 to TRBJ2-1; 9 bases align to TRBD1. The receptor comes from an elderly man in good health. Specimen: blood. CDR3 DNA: TGTGCCAGCAGCCGGACAGGGGTGGAGAATGAGCAGTTCTTC. Translating it yields CASSRTGVENEQFF.